This T cell receptor beta chain was captured by sequencing in a study of blood T cell repertoires in COVID-19 (TCRdb year 2020). At the level of the whole study: Collaborator samples came from the United States, Italy and Spain and covered acute and convalescent phases of COVID-19. The prospective study material was composed of cDNA or gDNA derived from T cells, B-cell-depleted T cells, or PBMCs. Subjects who had been exposed to COVID-19, were actively infected with it, or had recovered from it provided the deeply sampled blood TCRbeta repertoires that made up the dataset. The repertoires were released in a freely available public database meant as a resource for research on the immune response to SARS-CoV-2. The samples were drawn from two sources: the first 160 participants of the ongoing ImmuneRACE study, and fewer than 1,500 subjects contributed by 6 global collaborators. Sample metadata almost always included a de-identified subject ID, COVID-19 status, age in years and sex. Where available, HLA class I and class II types were obtained from metadata supplied by the sample provider rather than from assay-based typing.

The junction carries 14 bases between V and J, which are trimmed by 5 bases and 0 bases respectively. Based on the germline V gene (reference sequence), the CDR1 and CDR2 sequences are PRHDT and FYEKMQ. The CDR3 covers 15 residues, taking in both the cysteine and the phenylalanine. Only the CDR3 part of the read is kept: 45 bases, read in frame from the first base. Overall study results and their limits: Clinical and demographic metadata were provided uncurated, with the amount varying by source and participant.

There are a few counts of this clone. The antigen it binds to is not known. Per-nucleotide qualities are absent, and no much larger clonotype sits a single base away. Collaborating institutions collected whole blood in K2EDTA tubes following their own protocols. Collaborator samples were shipped for TCRbeta analysis as frozen whole blood, isolated PBMCs, or DNA extracted from either sample type. The immunoSEQ Assay, a bias-controlled multiplex PCR, was used to amplify TCRbeta CDR3 regions from genomic DNA. The published analysis was carried out like this. The number of nucleated cells in each sample was estimated by amplification of reference gene primers within the assay. To quantify the absolute abundance of each unique TCRbeta CDR3 rearrangement, sequence reads were collapsed and filtered. Productive Simpson clonality was computed per sample as the square root of Simpson's diversity index over productive rearrangements. The source is immuneACCESS, and TCRdb retained only in-frame sequences with V and J called. Part of the clones is not carried over; for the studies checked, unresolved V genes explain less than half of this, and the remainder is unexplained. That table gives V, J and clone size, and the DNA gave D and trimming. Present in this sample are approximately 130,000 clones, roughly 86% of which were seen just once. Jointly, the top ten make up roughly 13% of the sample.

The rearrangement combines TRBV13 with TRBJ2-7; the best D guess is TRBD2, with 6 bases matching. The TCR originated in a human donor in a cohort sampled during active COVID-19. Material for sequencing was peripheral blood. The DNA sequence reads TGTGCCAGCAGCACCATAGCGGAAAGCTCCTACGAGCAGTACTTC. Its coded protein is CASSTIAESSYEQYF.